In its sample, the clone carrying this T cell receptor (beta chain) was seen many times. Its specificity is unknown. These data originate in a study of T cells after posttransplantation cyclophosphamide. Study-level results: Donor CD8+ memory clones often dominated recipient blood repertoires at later times. Recipient CMV seropositivity and CMV reactivation strongly tracked TRB clonality. TRB overlap between skin or GI tissue T cells and blood was limited.

CDR3 size: 16 residues. Trimming cost V 2 bases and J 8 bases; bases outside gene matches: 8. The germline V gene has CDR1 MNHEY and CDR2 SMNVEV (reference sequence). The method was immunoSEQ multiplex PCR; TCRdb's version includes in-frame clones alone and lacks a portion of them. This set yields around 24,000 clones and no singletons; the top ten hold more than 1.5%. Cyclophosphamide on days +3 and +4 followed busulfan-fludarabine conditioning and a marrow graft. This sequence originates from a male patient aged 18 to 29 who received an allogeneic stem cell transplant from a related donor, was CMV-positive, and had no GVHD. The graft donor may have contributed some T cells. V is TRBV27 and J is TRBJ2-2; 10 bases match TRBD2. The sample here was PBMCs, taken after allogeneic stem cell transplant with posttransplant cyclophosphamide. The chain's CDR3 is CASSLGASGRFGELFF. Here the CDR3 DNA reads TGTGCCAGCAGTTTAGGCGCTAGCGGGAGATTTGGGGAGCTGTTTTTT.